Listed below are T cell receptor beta chains from one sample, sequenced in a study of T cells in Graves' hyperthyroidism and ophthalmopathy. TCRdb itself ran the multiplex PCR reads through MiXCR, one entry per CDR3 protein. The table lists 700,000 or so distinct CDR3 sequences, around 17% of them singletons, with roughly 8% in the top ten. Sample: blood. The origin of the receptors is a man aged 18 to 29 with Graves' hyperthyroidism. CDR3s include the opening cysteine and the closing phenylalanine or tryptophan. A D gene is named only where the DNA matches it firmly. Size is stated for part of the rows, as once, few or many counts, or as a class when the clone is expanded.

cdr3_aa: CSARLGDTQYF
cdr3_nt: TGCAGTGCTAGACTCGGAGATACGCAGTATTTT
clone_size: .
d_call: .
j_call: TRBJ2-3
v_call: TRBV20-1

cdr3_aa: CASGSHRVLAGEEVRNEQFF
cdr3_nt: TGTGCTAGTGGTTCACACAGGGTTTTGGCGGGAGAAGAGGTGAGGAATGAGCAGTTCTTC
clone_size: few
d_call: .
j_call: TRBJ2-1
v_call: TRBV12-5

cdr3_aa: CSARGLAGVGVQETQYF
cdr3_nt: TGCAGTGCTAGAGGACTAGCGGGAGTAGGGGTCCAAGAGACCCAGTACTTC
clone_size: .
d_call: TRBD2
j_call: TRBJ2-5
v_call: TRBV20-1

cdr3_aa: CASTEKTWGNYEQYF
cdr3_nt: TGTGCCAGCACAGAGAAGACCTGGGGAAACTACGAGCAGTACTTC
clone_size: many
d_call: .
j_call: TRBJ2-7
v_call: TRBV12-3/TRBV12-4

cdr3_aa: CASSSIAVGNNEQFF
cdr3_nt: TGTGCCAGCAGCTCAATAGCGGTAGGGAACAATGAGCAGTTCTTC
clone_size: .
d_call: .
j_call: TRBJ2-1
v_call: TRBV5-6

cdr3_aa: CAISGGTGNYGYTF
cdr3_nt: TGTGCCATCAGTGGGGGGACAGGGAACTATGGCTACACCTTC
clone_size: many
d_call: TRBD1
j_call: TRBJ1-2
v_call: TRBV10-3

cdr3_aa: CASRSGQASNYGYTF
cdr3_nt: TGCGCCAGCAGATCGGGACAGGCTTCTAACTATGGCTACACCTTC
clone_size: .
d_call: TRBD1
j_call: TRBJ1-2
v_call: TRBV5-1

cdr3_aa: CSSGGRAGEQYF
cdr3_nt: TGCAGTAGCGGGGGGAGGGCCGGGGAGCAGTACTTC
clone_size: few
d_call: TRBD2
j_call: TRBJ2-7
v_call: TRBV20-1

cdr3_aa: CSARDRTSGRSPYNEQFF
cdr3_nt: TGCAGTGCTAGAGACCGGACTAGCGGGAGGTCCCCCTACAATGAGCAGTTCTTC
clone_size: .
d_call: TRBD2
j_call: TRBJ2-1
v_call: TRBV20-1

cdr3_aa: CARLRGGGLGSPLHF
cdr3_nt: TGTGCCAGATTAAGGGGAGGGGGTCTCGGGTCACCCCTCCACTTT
clone_size: .
d_call: .
j_call: TRBJ1-6
v_call: TRBV12-3/TRBV12-4

cdr3_aa: CASRAGTGEQYF
cdr3_nt: TGTGCCAGCAGAGCCGGGACAGGGGAGCAGTACTTC
clone_size: .
d_call: TRBD1
j_call: TRBJ2-7
v_call: TRBV6-5

cdr3_aa: CSGRRTGGAQYF
cdr3_nt: TGCAGCGGGCGACGCACAGGGGGGGCGCAGTATTTT
clone_size: few
d_call: .
j_call: TRBJ2-3
v_call: TRBV29-1

cdr3_aa: CASSLTEMNTEAFF
cdr3_nt: TGTGCCAGCAGCTTAACGGAGATGAACACTGAAGCTTTCTTT
clone_size: many
d_call: .
j_call: TRBJ1-1
v_call: TRBV7-9

cdr3_aa: CASRRDSLEETQYF
cdr3_nt: TGTGCCAGCAGACGGGACAGCCTAGAAGAGACCCAGTACTTC
clone_size: many
d_call: TRBD1
j_call: TRBJ2-5
v_call: TRBV27

cdr3_aa: CASSHDGVGTGELFF
cdr3_nt: TGTGCCAGCAGCCACGACGGGGTTGGCACCGGGGAGCTGTTTTTT
clone_size: .
d_call: .
j_call: TRBJ2-2
v_call: TRBV7-9

cdr3_aa: CASSEGPGNGYTF
cdr3_nt: TGTGCCAGCAGTGAAGGGCCTGGGAATGGCTACACCTTC
clone_size: few
d_call: .
j_call: TRBJ1-2
v_call: TRBV6-1

cdr3_aa: CASRFRLAAIKTQYF
cdr3_nt: TGTGCCAGCAGGTTCCGACTAGCGGCTATAAAGACCCAGTACTTC
clone_size: .
d_call: TRBD2
j_call: TRBJ2-5
v_call: TRBV2

cdr3_aa: CSVGLADSYNEQFF
cdr3_nt: TGCAGCGTTGGACTAGCGGACTCCTACAATGAGCAGTTCTTC
clone_size: once
d_call: TRBD2
j_call: TRBJ2-1
v_call: TRBV29-1

cdr3_aa: CASLLTDTQYF
cdr3_nt: TGTGCCAGCCTCCTCACAGATACGCAGTATTTT
clone_size: .
d_call: .
j_call: TRBJ2-3
v_call: TRBV7-9

cdr3_aa: CASSLDPGTLHYEQYF
cdr3_nt: TGTGCCAGCAGCTTAGACCCCGGGACCCTACACTACGAGCAGTACTTC
clone_size: few
d_call: .
j_call: TRBJ2-7
v_call: TRBV11-2

cdr3_aa: CASSLGLAGGPLLDEQFF
cdr3_nt: TGTGCCAGCAGCCTAGGACTAGCGGGAGGGCCTCTTTTGGATGAGCAGTTCTTC
clone_size: few
d_call: TRBD2
j_call: TRBJ2-1
v_call: TRBV11-2

cdr3_aa: CASSQETGISYNEQFF
cdr3_nt: TGTGCCAGCAGCCAAGAAACAGGGATCTCCTACAATGAGCAGTTCTTC
clone_size: .
d_call: .
j_call: TRBJ2-1
v_call: TRBV5-6

cdr3_aa: CASSPDPLREQYF
cdr3_nt: TGTGCCAGCAGCCCCGACCCGCTGAGAGAGCAGTACTTC
clone_size: few
d_call: .
j_call: TRBJ2-7
v_call: TRBV7-6

cdr3_aa: CASEDREVAEAFF
cdr3_nt: TGTGCCAGCGAAGACAGGGAAGTTGCTGAAGCTTTCTTT
clone_size: few
d_call: TRBD1
j_call: TRBJ1-1
v_call: TRBV2

cdr3_aa: CASSLVFQGVEQYF
cdr3_nt: TGTGCCAGCAGCTTAGTTTTCCAGGGCGTCGAGCAGTACTTC
clone_size: many
d_call: .
j_call: TRBJ2-7
v_call: TRBV11-2

cdr3_aa: CASSQERSRDGQPQHF
cdr3_nt: TGCGCCAGCAGCCAAGAGCGGTCGAGGGATGGTCAGCCCCAGCATTTT
clone_size: .
d_call: .
j_call: TRBJ1-5
v_call: TRBV4-1

cdr3_aa: CSAQNVQGDYGYTF
cdr3_nt: TGCAGTGCGCAGAACGTACAGGGAGACTATGGCTACACCTTC
clone_size: few
d_call: .
j_call: TRBJ1-2
v_call: TRBV20-1

cdr3_aa: CASSQGGSWTGELFF
cdr3_nt: TGCGCCAGCAGCCAAGGGGGTAGTTGGACCGGGGAGCTGTTTTTT
clone_size: few
d_call: .
j_call: TRBJ2-2
v_call: TRBV4-1

cdr3_aa: CASSPSGRPTFTDTQYF
cdr3_nt: TGTGCCAGCAGCCCCTCGGGACGGCCTACCTTCACAGATACGCAGTATTTT
clone_size: many
d_call: .
j_call: TRBJ2-3
v_call: TRBV7-9

cdr3_aa: CASSPLGSSNTGELFF
cdr3_nt: TGCGCCAGCAGCCCGCTAGGTTCGTCGAACACCGGGGAGCTGTTTTTT
clone_size: .
d_call: .
j_call: TRBJ2-2
v_call: TRBV4-1

cdr3_aa: CASSIRVRKDPEAFF
cdr3_nt: TGTGCCAGTAGTATTCGGGTGAGGAAGGACCCTGAAGCTTTCTTT
clone_size: many
d_call: .
j_call: TRBJ1-1
v_call: TRBV19

cdr3_aa: CASSGRGRAKETQYF
cdr3_nt: TGTGCCAGCAGTGGTAGGGGTAGAGCCAAAGAGACCCAGTACTTC
clone_size: many
d_call: .
j_call: TRBJ2-5
v_call: TRBV2

cdr3_aa: CASSLETGAKNIQYF
cdr3_nt: TGCGCCAGCAGCTTGGAGACGGGAGCCAAAAACATTCAGTACTTC
clone_size: many
d_call: .
j_call: TRBJ2-4
v_call: TRBV5-1

cdr3_aa: CASSQSSSGIGYEQYF
cdr3_nt: TGCGCCAGCAGCCAAAGTTCTAGCGGGATCGGGTACGAGCAGTACTTC
clone_size: .
d_call: TRBD2
j_call: TRBJ2-7
v_call: TRBV4-1

cdr3_aa: CASSPPKGEKLFF
cdr3_nt: TGTGCCAGCTCACCACCCAAGGGGGAAAAACTGTTTTTT
clone_size: .
d_call: .
j_call: TRBJ1-4
v_call: TRBV18

cdr3_aa: CSARGGHRPQHF
cdr3_nt: TGCAGTGCTAGGGGGGGACATCGGCCCCAGCATTTT
clone_size: many
d_call: .
j_call: TRBJ1-5
v_call: TRBV20-1

cdr3_aa: CATSRDRQTDTQYF
cdr3_nt: TGTGCCACCAGCAGAGATAGGCAAACAGATACGCAGTATTTT
clone_size: many
d_call: .
j_call: TRBJ2-3
v_call: TRBV15

cdr3_aa: CASSSSWGDTQYF
cdr3_nt: TGTGCCAGCAGCTCCTCTTGGGGCGATACGCAGTATTTT
clone_size: few
d_call: .
j_call: TRBJ2-3
v_call: TRBV14

cdr3_aa: CASSQEAGLGTEAFF
cdr3_nt: TGCGCCAGCAGCCAAGAGGCGGGGTTGGGCACTGAAGCTTTCTTT
clone_size: .
d_call: .
j_call: TRBJ1-1
v_call: TRBV4-3

cdr3_aa: CASTSAGGGNEQFF
cdr3_nt: TGTGCCAGTACCTCGGCGGGAGGAGGCAATGAGCAGTTCTTC
clone_size: few
d_call: TRBD2
j_call: TRBJ2-1
v_call: TRBV19

cdr3_aa: CASSQGGGRTGIPTDTQYF
cdr3_nt: TGCGCCAGCAGCCAAGGGGGTGGTCGGACAGGGATTCCCACAGATACGCAGTATTTT
clone_size: .
d_call: TRBD1
j_call: TRBJ2-3
v_call: TRBV4-3

cdr3_aa: CASGAGTSNEQFF
cdr3_nt: TGTGCTAGTGGAGCCGGGACTAGCAATGAGCAGTTCTTC
clone_size: many
d_call: TRBD2
j_call: TRBJ2-1
v_call: TRBV12-5

cdr3_aa: CASSPGTSGHVPQYF
cdr3_nt: TGTGCCAGCAGTCCTGGGACTAGCGGGCATGTGCCGCAGTATTTT
clone_size: many
d_call: TRBD2
j_call: TRBJ2-3
v_call: TRBV27

cdr3_aa: CATRRGADGYTF
cdr3_nt: TGTGCCACCCGGCGGGGGGCTGATGGCTACACCTTC
clone_size: few
d_call: .
j_call: TRBJ1-2
v_call: TRBV28

cdr3_aa: CAISESSGRTNEQFF
cdr3_nt: TGTGCCATCAGTGAATCAAGCGGGAGAACTAATGAGCAGTTCTTC
clone_size: .
d_call: TRBD2
j_call: TRBJ2-1
v_call: TRBV10-3